Shown below are 16 T cell receptor beta chains from a single sample sequenced in a study of shared clonotypes between healthy human individuals. Using immunoSEQ multiplex PCR, the repertoire was profiled, and TCRdb retains in-frame clones only, with some absent. The sample has 1,400,000 or so clones; about 98.5% are singletons. Sequenced: naive CD4+ T cells sorted from blood. The subset here: CD45RA+ positively selected. These receptors were obtained from a young man in good health.

This clone was picked up one time. The chain has TRBV9 and TRBJ2-5, with no clear D. Trimming shortened V by 4 bases and J by 3 bases, and 10 bases separated the two germline ends. CDR1 is SGDLS and CDR2 is YYNGEE in the germline V gene. The CDR3 is made up of 13 amino acids. The DNA of the CDR3 is TGTGCCAGCAGCAAATTGGGGAAAGAGACCCAGTACTTC. Amino acids: CASSKLGKETQYF.

J is TRBJ1-5 and V is TRBV10-2; D possibly corresponds to TRBD1 (6 bases). From germline, CDR1 is WSHSY and CDR2 SAAADI. CDR3 size: 18 residues. The germline V and J ends were trimmed by 6 bases and 1 base, with 22 bases remaining between them. CDR3 amino acids: CASSLRGGAGMSNQPQHF. The CDR3 DNA reads as TGCGCCAGCAGCCTACGCGGGGGCGCGGGTATGAGCAATCAGCCCCAGCATTTT.

In its sample, this clone was seen once. The chain has TRBV19 and TRBJ2-7, with TRBD1 matching 8 bases. Germline CDR1 is LNHDA and CDR2 is SQIVND (reference sequence). J gave up 2 bases and V 4 bases, and 4 bases lay outside the gene matches. The CDR3 totals 14 residues. The DNA for the CDR3 is TGTGCCAGTAGTAAACGGACAGGGACCTACGAGCAGTACTTC. It yields the protein CASSKRTGTYEQYF.

The chain is built from TRBV28 and TRBJ2-5; D remains ambiguous. Germline CDR1 reads MDHEN; CDR2 reads SYDVKM. Trimming shortened V by 4 bases and J by 3 bases, and 6 bases separated the two germline ends. The CDR3 covers 12 residues. The CDR3 sequence: CASSSFKETQYF. The CDR3 coding sequence is TGTGCCAGCAGTTCGTTTAAAGAGACCCAGTACTTC.

In its sample, this clone was seen once. The chain uses TRBV5-4 and TRBJ2-1; TRBD2 aligns across 7 bases. V shed 4 bases, J shed 9 bases, and the junction held 16 bases outside the gene matches. Germline V lookup: CDR1 SGHNT, CDR2 YYREEE (reference sequence). CDR3 size: 16 residues. Here the CDR3 reads CASSPISGRELSEQFF. The CDR3 DNA sequence: TGTGCCAGCAGCCCCATATCGGGGCGGGAGCTGAGTGAGCAGTTCTTC.

The chain has TRBV14 and TRBJ1-4; the match to TRBD1 covers 7 bases. This CDR3 has 16 residues. V dropped 2 bases and J dropped 10; count of bases not matched to a gene: 13. Germline V gene data show CDR1 as SGHDN and CDR2 as FVKESK. The CDR3 DNA reads as TGTGCCAGCAGCCAAAAGAGACAGGGAACCCTTGCAAAACTGTTTTTT. As protein: CASSQKRQGTLAKLFF.

The chain recombines TRBV29-1 with TRBJ2-3, with D unresolved. The CDR3 consists of 12 residues. The germline CDR1 and CDR2 sequences are SQVTM and ANQGSEA. With 8 bases removed from V and 6 bases from J, the gap between germline ends came to 15 bases. Here the CDR3 reads CSPRAKDDTQYF. The CDR3 DNA is TGCAGCCCCCGGGCCAAGGATGATACGCAGTATTTT.

The chain combines TRBV25-1 with TRBJ2-1, with D hard to call. CDR1 and CDR2 (germline): MGHDK, SYGVNS. The CDR3 loop spans 16 amino acids. The V end lost 1 base, the J end lost 0 bases, and 10 bases lay between the germline ends. The CDR3 region is CASSESGIRSYNEQFF. CDR3 nucleotides: TGTGCCAGCAGTGAATCAGGAATTCGCTCCTACAATGAGCAGTTCTTC.

The rearrangement joins TRBV19 to TRBJ2-3; D is possibly TRBD1 (6 bases). CDR1 and CDR2 from the germline V gene are LNHDA and SQIVND (reference sequence). This CDR3 contains 14 residues. Trimming removed 4 bases at V and 4 bases at J, with 12 bases between. The CDR3 protein is CASSRQVVPDTQYF. In nucleotides, the CDR3 is TGTGCCAGTAGTAGACAGGTTGTTCCAGATACGCAGTATTTT.

The count of this clone is one. The rearrangement uses TRBV14 and TRBJ1-4, with 7 positions matching TRBD1. The CDR3 extends over 14 amino acids. With 4 bases clipped from V and 9 bases from J, the junction kept 8 bases outside the gene matches. CDR1 is SGHDN and CDR2 is FVKESK in the germline V gene. This CDR3 reads CASSRSRDSQKLFF. As DNA, the CDR3 is TGTGCCAGCAGCCGCTCCCGGGACAGCCAAAAACTGTTTTTT.

The V and J genes are TRBV18 and TRBJ2-1; D gene ambiguous. Per germline, CDR1 KGHSH and CDR2 LQKENI. Trimming stripped 4 bases from V and 5 bases from J, with 9 bases between. CDR3 length equals 13 residues. The CDR3 here is CASSLSRDNEQFF. CDR3 nucleotide sequence: TGTGCCAGCTCACTGTCCCGGGACAATGAGCAGTTCTTC.

The CDR3 loop is CASSPPGYNEQFF. CDR3 nucleotides: TGTGCCAGCAGCCCACCAGGATACAATGAGCAGTTCTTC. The V gene is TRBV6-5, the J gene TRBJ2-1; D not resolved. The CDR3 loop spans 13 amino acids. In germline, CDR1 is MNHEY, CDR2 SVGAGI. Deletions cut 6 bases from V and 4 bases from J, with 10 bases between.

This chain connects TRBV11-2 to TRBJ2-2, with D unclear. Germline V gene data show CDR1 as SGHAT and CDR2 as FQNNGV. The CDR3 sequence is 12 residues long. V was trimmed by 5 bases and J by 7 bases, leaving 8 bases between them. The CDR3 DNA follows: TGTGCCAGCAGCCACCGTGGCGGGGAGCTGTTTTTT. The encoded protein is CASSHRGGELFF.

To note about this clone: The identical CDR3 is also encoded by other nucleotide sequences in the sample. V usage is TRBV28 and J usage is TRBJ2-7; D is possibly TRBD1 or TRBD2 (5 bases each). From germline, CDR1 is MDHEN and CDR2 SYDVKM. The ends were cut back, 3 bases at V and 2 bases at J, with 8 bases in the middle. The CDR3 spans 13 residues. In DNA form, the CDR3 reads TGTGCCAGCAGTTTGAGGGGTCCCTACGAGCAGTACTTC. Its protein is CASSLRGPYEQYF. Complete variable domain (other parts from reference TRBV28 and TRBJ2-7): DVKVTQSSRYLVKRTGEKVFLECVQDMDHENMFWYRQDPGLGLRLIYFSYDVKMKEKGDIPEGYSVSREKKERFSLILESASTNQTSMYLCASSLRGPYEQYFGPGTRLTVT.

The rearrangement links TRBV18 to TRBJ2-1; 12 bases fit TRBD2. With V trimmed by 3 bases and J by 6 bases, 6 bases remained unmatched. CDR1 KGHSH and CDR2 LQKENI come from the germline V gene. The CDR3 consists of 16 residues. The chain's CDR3 is CASSPPSSGRGNEQFF. The CDR3 region has the DNA TGTGCCAGCTCACCTCCCTCTAGCGGGAGGGGCAATGAGCAGTTCTTC.

The chain combines TRBV2 with TRBJ2-5, with D uncertain. The V end lost 6 bases, the J end lost 5 bases, and 10 bases lay between the germline ends. This CDR3 is built from 12 residues. Germline V gives CDR1 SNHLY, CDR2 FYNNEI. CDR3: CASRKGWETQYF. CDR3 in DNA: TGTGCCAGCAGAAAAGGATGGGAGACCCAGTACTTC.